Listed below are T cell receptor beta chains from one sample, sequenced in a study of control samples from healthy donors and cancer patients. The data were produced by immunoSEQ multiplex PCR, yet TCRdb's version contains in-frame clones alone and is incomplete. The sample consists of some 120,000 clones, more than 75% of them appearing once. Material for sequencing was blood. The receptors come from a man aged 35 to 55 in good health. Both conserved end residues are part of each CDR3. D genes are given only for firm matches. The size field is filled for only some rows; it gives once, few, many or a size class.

CDR3aa: CASSLDRNRGTLHF
CDR3nt: TGTGCCAGCAGCTTAGATAGGAACCGGGGGACCCTCCACTTT
abundance: NA
j_gene: TRBJ1-6
d_gene: NA
v_gene: TRBV7-3

CDR3aa: CASSYDRSNYGYTF
CDR3nt: TGTGCCAGCAGTTACGATAGGTCTAACTATGGCTACACCTTC
abundance: NA
j_gene: TRBJ1-2
d_gene: NA
v_gene: TRBV6-5

CDR3aa: CASSQEPSPNYGYTF
CDR3nt: TGCGCCAGCAGCCAAGAACCATCTCCTAACTATGGCTACACCTTC
abundance: NA
j_gene: TRBJ1-2
d_gene: NA
v_gene: TRBV4-1

CDR3aa: CASSPAGPATNEKLFF
CDR3nt: TGTGCCAGCTCACCAGCAGGGCCGGCAACTAATGAAAAACTGTTTTTT
abundance: NA
j_gene: TRBJ1-4
d_gene: NA
v_gene: TRBV18

CDR3aa: CATRRDVPSTDTQYF
CDR3nt: TGTGCGACCAGGAGGGACGTACCTAGCACAGATACGCAGTATTTT
abundance: once
j_gene: TRBJ2-3
d_gene: NA
v_gene: TRBV21-1

CDR3aa: CASSPAPRGNGYTF
CDR3nt: TGTGCCAGCAGCCCCGCCCCGCGAGGGAATGGCTACACCTTC
abundance: NA
j_gene: TRBJ1-2
d_gene: NA
v_gene: TRBV5-8

CDR3aa: CASSVGGGGMETQYF
CDR3nt: TGTGCCAGCAGCGTAGGTGGCGGGGGGATGGAGACCCAGTACTTC
abundance: NA
j_gene: TRBJ2-5
d_gene: TRBD2
v_gene: TRBV9

CDR3aa: CASSRLSGANVLTF
CDR3nt: TGTGCCAGCAGTCGGCTATCTGGGGCCAACGTCCTGACTTTC
abundance: many
j_gene: TRBJ2-6
d_gene: NA
v_gene: TRBV2

CDR3aa: CASTPTGAYTEAFF
CDR3nt: TGTGCCAGCACCCCGACAGGGGCGTACACTGAAGCTTTCTTT
abundance: NA
j_gene: TRBJ1-1
d_gene: TRBD1
v_gene: TRBV27

CDR3aa: CSVGGTSGANEQFF
CDR3nt: TGCAGCGTCGGGGGGACTAGCGGGGCCAATGAGCAGTTCTTC
abundance: NA
j_gene: TRBJ2-1
d_gene: TRBD2
v_gene: TRBV29-1

CDR3aa: CASSVDPNSYNEQFF
CDR3nt: TGTGCCAGCAGCGTAGACCCCAACTCCTACAATGAGCAGTTCTTC
abundance: NA
j_gene: TRBJ2-1
d_gene: NA
v_gene: TRBV9

CDR3aa: CASSGYGGITGELFF
CDR3nt: TGTGCCAGCAGTGGCTACGGGGGGATAACCGGGGAGCTGTTTTTT
abundance: NA
j_gene: TRBJ2-2
d_gene: TRBD2
v_gene: TRBV25-1

CDR3aa: CASSGGTGYGAFF
CDR3nt: TGTGCCAGCAGCGGAGGGACAGGGTATGGAGCTTTCTTT
abundance: NA
j_gene: TRBJ1-1
d_gene: TRBD1
v_gene: TRBV11-3

CDR3aa: CASSSGPYGDGYTF
CDR3nt: TGTGCCAGCAGCTCAGGGCCCTATGGAGATGGCTACACCTTC
abundance: NA
j_gene: TRBJ1-2
d_gene: NA
v_gene: TRBV7-3

CDR3aa: CASRERGGLGNEQFF
CDR3nt: TGTGCCAGCAGAGAGCGGGGGGGCTTGGGGAATGAGCAGTTCTTC
abundance: many
j_gene: TRBJ2-1
d_gene: TRBD2
v_gene: TRBV6-5

CDR3aa: CASSKRDGRNSYEQYF
CDR3nt: TGTGCCAGCAGCAAAAGGGACGGAAGAAACTCCTACGAGCAGTACTTC
abundance: NA
j_gene: TRBJ2-7
d_gene: NA
v_gene: TRBV11-3

CDR3aa: CAWSYTPVGLFF
CDR3nt: TGTGCCTGGAGCTACACGCCGGTGGGACTGTTTTTT
abundance: NA
j_gene: TRBJ1-4
d_gene: NA
v_gene: TRBV30

CDR3aa: CASSISGAVTNEKLFF
CDR3nt: TGCGCCAGCAGCATCTCAGGGGCCGTGACTAATGAAAAACTGTTTTTT
abundance: NA
j_gene: TRBJ1-4
d_gene: NA
v_gene: TRBV5-1

CDR3aa: CASSVSGTGSHEQYF
CDR3nt: TGTGCCAGCAGCGTAAGTGGGACAGGGAGCCACGAGCAGTACTTC
abundance: NA
j_gene: TRBJ2-7
d_gene: TRBD1
v_gene: TRBV9

CDR3aa: CASSHGPMQFF
CDR3nt: TGTGCCAGTAGCCACGGACCCATGCAGTTCTTC
abundance: NA
j_gene: TRBJ2-1
d_gene: NA
v_gene: TRBV19

CDR3aa: CASSLSSANTEAFF
CDR3nt: TGTGCCAGCAGCTTATCCTCGGCAAACACTGAAGCTTTCTTT
abundance: NA
j_gene: TRBJ1-1
d_gene: NA
v_gene: TRBV11-2

CDR3aa: CASTPQGFTEAFF
CDR3nt: TGCGCCAGCACTCCACAGGGTTTCACTGAAGCTTTCTTT
abundance: NA
j_gene: TRBJ1-1
d_gene: NA
v_gene: TRBV10-2

CDR3aa: CASSSRTVALRYSNQPQHF
CDR3nt: TGTGCCAGCAGCTCAAGGACAGTGGCACTCCGCTATAGCAATCAGCCCCAGCATTTT
abundance: NA
j_gene: TRBJ1-5
d_gene: NA
v_gene: TRBV6-2/TRBV6-3

CDR3aa: CASSPAWRDYSPLHF
CDR3nt: TGTGCCAGCAGCCCAGCCTGGAGGGATTATTCACCCCTCCACTTT
abundance: NA
j_gene: TRBJ1-6
d_gene: NA
v_gene: TRBV14

CDR3aa: CASSQERGGELFF
CDR3nt: TGCGCCAGCAGCCAAGAACGGGGCGGGGAGCTGTTTTTT
abundance: once
j_gene: TRBJ2-2
d_gene: NA
v_gene: TRBV4-1

CDR3aa: CASSPPGQGGSPLHF
CDR3nt: TGTGCCAGCAGCCCACCGGGACAGGGAGGTTCACCCCTCCACTTT
abundance: NA
j_gene: TRBJ1-6
d_gene: TRBD1
v_gene: TRBV9

CDR3aa: CASSQEREGRTQYF
CDR3nt: TGCGCCAGCAGCCAAGAGCGGGAGGGGAGGACCCAGTACTTC
abundance: NA
j_gene: TRBJ2-5
d_gene: TRBD2
v_gene: TRBV4-1

CDR3aa: CASSQVRRRGYTF
CDR3nt: TGTGCCAGCAGCCAAGTGAGGCGTCGTGGCTACACCTTC
abundance: NA
j_gene: TRBJ1-2
d_gene: NA
v_gene: TRBV14

CDR3aa: CATGQGAHGPQHF
CDR3nt: TGTGCCACCGGGCAGGGGGCGCATGGGCCCCAGCATTTT
abundance: NA
j_gene: TRBJ1-5
d_gene: TRBD1
v_gene: TRBV24-1

CDR3aa: CASSYGPHNEQFF
CDR3nt: TGTGCCAGCAGTTACGGGCCCCACAATGAGCAGTTCTTC
abundance: NA
j_gene: TRBJ2-1
d_gene: NA
v_gene: TRBV6-5

CDR3aa: CASSSGQGSYNEQFF
CDR3nt: TGTGCCAGCAGCTCGGGACAGGGCTCCTACAATGAGCAGTTCTTC
abundance: NA
j_gene: TRBJ2-1
d_gene: TRBD1
v_gene: TRBV5-4

CDR3aa: CASSQRLGSTDTQYF
CDR3nt: TGTGCCAGCAGCCAGAGGCTAGGATCCACAGATACGCAGTATTTT
abundance: NA
j_gene: TRBJ2-3
d_gene: NA
v_gene: TRBV14

CDR3aa: CASSPGHNYEQYF
CDR3nt: TGTGCCAGCAGTCCGGGACACAACTACGAGCAGTACTTC
abundance: NA
j_gene: TRBJ2-7
d_gene: NA
v_gene: TRBV3-1/TRBV3-2

CDR3aa: CASSQDGGLPQHF
CDR3nt: TGTGCCAGCAGCCAAGATGGGGGGTTGCCCCAGCATTTT
abundance: NA
j_gene: TRBJ1-5
d_gene: NA
v_gene: TRBV3-1/TRBV3-2

CDR3aa: CASSDGGGASYEQYF
CDR3nt: TGTGCCAGCAGTGACGGCGGGGGGGCCTCCTACGAGCAGTACTTC
abundance: NA
j_gene: TRBJ2-7
d_gene: TRBD2
v_gene: TRBV2

CDR3aa: CASSLRTDFGYTF
CDR3nt: TGTGCCAGCTCCTTAAGGACAGACTTTGGCTACACCTTC
abundance: NA
j_gene: TRBJ1-2
d_gene: NA
v_gene: TRBV18

CDR3aa: CASSSQGGDTYNSPLHF
CDR3nt: TGTGCCAGCAGCTCGCAGGGAGGAGACACCTATAATTCACCCCTCCACTTT
abundance: NA
j_gene: TRBJ1-6
d_gene: NA
v_gene: TRBV11-3

CDR3aa: CSVSGRSSGANVLTF
CDR3nt: TGCAGCGTTAGTGGACGGAGCTCTGGGGCCAACGTCCTGACTTTC
abundance: NA
j_gene: TRBJ2-6
d_gene: NA
v_gene: TRBV29-1

CDR3aa: CAISDPAAGVGDEQYF
CDR3nt: TGTGCCATCAGTGACCCTGCTGCGGGGGTGGGAGACGAGCAGTACTTC
abundance: NA
j_gene: TRBJ2-7
d_gene: TRBD2
v_gene: TRBV10-3

CDR3aa: CAWSHGDRRDNQPQHF
CDR3nt: TGTGCCTGGAGTCATGGGGACAGAAGGGACAATCAGCCCCAGCATTTT
abundance: NA
j_gene: TRBJ1-5
d_gene: TRBD1
v_gene: TRBV30

CDR3aa: CASSSYGGRAQYF
CDR3nt: TGCGCCAGCAGCTCGTACGGGGGCCGGGCGCAGTATTTT
abundance: once
j_gene: TRBJ2-3
d_gene: NA
v_gene: TRBV5-1

CDR3aa: CAWSIGTSGEPTDTQYF
CDR3nt: TGTGCCTGGAGCATTGGGACTAGCGGGGAGCCCACAGATACGCAGTATTTT
abundance: NA
j_gene: TRBJ2-3
d_gene: TRBD2
v_gene: TRBV30

CDR3aa: CATSRGTGYEQYF
CDR3nt: TGTGCCACCAGCAGAGGGACAGGCTACGAGCAGTACTTC
abundance: NA
j_gene: TRBJ2-7
d_gene: TRBD1
v_gene: TRBV15

CDR3aa: CATSDLGLASKETQYF
CDR3nt: TGTGCCACCAGTGATTTGGGCCTAGCGAGCAAAGAGACCCAGTACTTC
abundance: NA
j_gene: TRBJ2-5
d_gene: NA
v_gene: TRBV24-1

CDR3aa: CASSLWRGGLANEKLFF
CDR3nt: TGTGCCAGCAGCCTTTGGAGAGGGGGCTTGGCTAATGAAAAACTGTTTTTT
abundance: NA
j_gene: TRBJ1-4
d_gene: TRBD1
v_gene: TRBV3-1/TRBV3-2

CDR3aa: CASSAPTGYQETQYF
CDR3nt: TGTGCCAGCAGCGCGCCGACAGGTTACCAAGAGACCCAGTACTTC
abundance: NA
j_gene: TRBJ2-5
d_gene: NA
v_gene: TRBV7-9

CDR3aa: CASSYITGDSYEQYF
CDR3nt: TGCGCCAGCAGCTATATTACAGGGGACTCCTACGAGCAGTACTTC
abundance: NA
j_gene: TRBJ2-7
d_gene: TRBD1
v_gene: TRBV5-1

CDR3aa: CASSVEGSGNTIYF
CDR3nt: TGTGCCAGCAGTGTAGAAGGCTCTGGAAACACCATATATTTT
abundance: NA
j_gene: TRBJ1-3
d_gene: NA
v_gene: TRBV2

CDR3aa: CASSGGLAGDYNEQFF
CDR3nt: TGTGCCAGTAGTGGCGGCCTAGCGGGAGACTACAATGAGCAGTTCTTC
abundance: few
j_gene: TRBJ2-1
d_gene: TRBD2
v_gene: TRBV19

CDR3aa: CASSQSGDSYYEQYF
CDR3nt: TGCGCCAGCAGCCAATCGGGGGACAGTTACTACGAGCAGTACTTC
abundance: NA
j_gene: TRBJ2-7
d_gene: NA
v_gene: TRBV4-3

CDR3aa: CSSNKWDRAYNEQFF
CDR3nt: TGCAGCTCCAATAAGTGGGACAGGGCCTACAATGAGCAGTTCTTC
abundance: NA
j_gene: TRBJ2-1
d_gene: TRBD1
v_gene: TRBV29-1

CDR3aa: CASSQSEGVGETQYF
CDR3nt: TGCGCCAGCAGCCAGTCGGAGGGGGTGGGAGAGACCCAGTACTTC
abundance: NA
j_gene: TRBJ2-5
d_gene: NA
v_gene: TRBV4-3

CDR3aa: CASSQDRHEQYF
CDR3nt: TGCGCCAGCAGCCAAGATAGGCACGAGCAGTACTTC
abundance: once
j_gene: TRBJ2-7
d_gene: NA
v_gene: TRBV4-3

CDR3aa: CASSPPVGEQFF
CDR3nt: TGTGCCAGCAGCCCCCCCGTGGGTGAGCAGTTCTTC
abundance: NA
j_gene: TRBJ2-1
d_gene: NA
v_gene: TRBV7-9

CDR3aa: CASSSLLVWGYTF
CDR3nt: TGTGCCAGCAGCTCCCTCTTAGTGTGGGGCTACACCTTC
abundance: NA
j_gene: TRBJ1-2
d_gene: NA
v_gene: TRBV7-9

CDR3aa: CATSRDRPRYEQYF
CDR3nt: TGTGCCACCAGCAGGGACAGGCCACGCTACGAGCAGTACTTC
abundance: NA
j_gene: TRBJ2-7
d_gene: TRBD1
v_gene: TRBV15

CDR3aa: CASRGGAVQETQYF
CDR3nt: TGTGCCAGCAGGGGCGGGGCAGTCCAAGAGACCCAGTACTTC
abundance: NA
j_gene: TRBJ2-5
d_gene: NA
v_gene: TRBV6-5

CDR3aa: CASSLAGGGRNQPQHF
CDR3nt: TGTGCCAGCAGCTTAGCGGGGGGCGGGCGCAATCAGCCCCAGCATTTT
abundance: NA
j_gene: TRBJ1-5
d_gene: NA
v_gene: TRBV7-9

CDR3aa: CASSPRLIQETQYF
CDR3nt: TGTGCCAGTAGTCCCCGCCTGATTCAAGAGACCCAGTACTTC
abundance: NA
j_gene: TRBJ2-5
d_gene: NA
v_gene: TRBV19